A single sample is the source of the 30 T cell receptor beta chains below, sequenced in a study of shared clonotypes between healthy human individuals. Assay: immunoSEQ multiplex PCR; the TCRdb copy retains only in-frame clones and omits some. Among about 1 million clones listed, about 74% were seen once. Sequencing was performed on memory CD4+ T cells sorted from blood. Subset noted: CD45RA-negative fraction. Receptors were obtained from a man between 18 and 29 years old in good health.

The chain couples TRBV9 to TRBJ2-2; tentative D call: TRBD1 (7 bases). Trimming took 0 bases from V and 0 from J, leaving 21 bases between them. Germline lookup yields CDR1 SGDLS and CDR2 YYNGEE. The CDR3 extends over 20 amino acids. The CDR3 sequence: CASSVEGPMGGQPNTGELFF. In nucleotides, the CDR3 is TGTGCCAGCAGCGTAGAGGGCCCGATGGGGGGACAGCCGAACACCGGGGAGCTGTTTTTT.

CDR3 nucleotide sequence: TGTGCCTGCTCACGGGCCATGAACACTGAAGCTTTCTTT. Protein: CACSRAMNTEAFF. V and J are TRBV6-5 and TRBJ1-1; D remains unclear. V lost 11 bases to trimming and J lost 0 bases, with 13 bases between them. The CDR3 has 13 residues. Germline V gene sequence: CDR1 MNHEY, CDR2 SVGAGI.

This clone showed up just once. The CDR3 sequence: CASKAGVEQYF. Written as DNA, the CDR3 is TGTGCCAGCAAGGCGGGGGTCGAGCAGTACTTC. The V and J genes are TRBV2 and TRBJ2-7, with TRBD2 matching over 7 bases. From germline, CDR1 is SNHLY and CDR2 FYNNEI. V gave up 7 bases and J gave up 6 bases; unmatched junction bases: 3. CDR3 length: 11 residues.

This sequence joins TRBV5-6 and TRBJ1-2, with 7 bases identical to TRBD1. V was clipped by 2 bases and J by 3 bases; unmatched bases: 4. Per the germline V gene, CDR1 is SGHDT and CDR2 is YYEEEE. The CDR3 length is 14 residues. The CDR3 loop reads CASSFLGTDYGYTF. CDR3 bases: TGTGCCAGCAGCTTCTTGGGGACAGACTATGGCTACACCTTC.

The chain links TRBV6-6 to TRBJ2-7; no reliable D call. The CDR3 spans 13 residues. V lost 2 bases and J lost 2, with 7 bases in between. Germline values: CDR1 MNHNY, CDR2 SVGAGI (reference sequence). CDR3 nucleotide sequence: TGTGCCAGCAGTTACGCGGCCACCTACGAGCAGTACTTC. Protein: CASSYAATYEQYF.

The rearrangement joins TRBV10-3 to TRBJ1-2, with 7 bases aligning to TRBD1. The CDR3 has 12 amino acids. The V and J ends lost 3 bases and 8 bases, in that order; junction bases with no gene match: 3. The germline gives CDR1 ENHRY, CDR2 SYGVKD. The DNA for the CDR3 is TGTGCCATCAGTGAAGGGGGCTCAGGCTACACCTTC. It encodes CAISEGGSGYTF.

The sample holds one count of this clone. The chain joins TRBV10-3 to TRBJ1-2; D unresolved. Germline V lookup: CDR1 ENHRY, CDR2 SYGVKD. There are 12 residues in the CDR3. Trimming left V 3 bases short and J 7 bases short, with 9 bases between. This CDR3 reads CAISDAQVGYTF. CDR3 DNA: TGTGCCATCAGTGATGCCCAGGTTGGCTACACCTTC.

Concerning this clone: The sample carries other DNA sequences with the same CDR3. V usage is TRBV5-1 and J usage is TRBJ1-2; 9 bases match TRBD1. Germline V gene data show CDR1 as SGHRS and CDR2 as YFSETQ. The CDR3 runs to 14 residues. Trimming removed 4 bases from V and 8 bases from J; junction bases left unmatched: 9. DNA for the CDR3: TGCGCCAGCAGCCCCGGGACAGGGAGGGACGGCTACACCTTC. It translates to CASSPGTGRDGYTF.

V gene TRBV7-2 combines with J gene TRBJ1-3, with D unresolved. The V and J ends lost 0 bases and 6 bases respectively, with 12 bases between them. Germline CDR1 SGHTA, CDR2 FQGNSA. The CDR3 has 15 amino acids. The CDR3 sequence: CASSLAWGTANTIYF. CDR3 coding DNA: TGTGCCAGCAGCTTAGCGTGGGGAACTGCAAACACCATATATTTT.

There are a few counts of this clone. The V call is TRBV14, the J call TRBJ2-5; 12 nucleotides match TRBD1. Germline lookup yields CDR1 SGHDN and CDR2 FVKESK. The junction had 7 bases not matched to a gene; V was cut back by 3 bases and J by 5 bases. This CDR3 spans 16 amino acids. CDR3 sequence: CASSHSGTGGGETQYF. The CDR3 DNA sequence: TGTGCCAGCAGCCACTCCGGGACAGGGGGCGGGGAGACCCAGTACTTC.

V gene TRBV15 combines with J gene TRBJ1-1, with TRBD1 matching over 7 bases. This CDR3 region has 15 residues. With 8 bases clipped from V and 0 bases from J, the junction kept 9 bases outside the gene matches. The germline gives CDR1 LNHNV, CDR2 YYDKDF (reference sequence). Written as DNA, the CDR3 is TGTGCCACCTTTTCCGGGACAGCGTTGAACACTGAAGCTTTCTTT. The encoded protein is CATFSGTALNTEAFF.

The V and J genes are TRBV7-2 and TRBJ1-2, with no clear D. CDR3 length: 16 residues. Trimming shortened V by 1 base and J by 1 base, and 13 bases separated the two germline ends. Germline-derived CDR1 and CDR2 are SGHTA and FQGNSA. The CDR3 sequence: CASSLGPQQSNYGYTF. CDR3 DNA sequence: TGTGCCAGCAGCTTAGGCCCCCAACAGAGTAACTATGGCTACACCTTC.

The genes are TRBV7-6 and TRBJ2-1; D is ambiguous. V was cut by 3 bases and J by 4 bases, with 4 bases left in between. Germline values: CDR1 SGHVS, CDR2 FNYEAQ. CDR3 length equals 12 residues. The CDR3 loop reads CASSLLYNEQFF. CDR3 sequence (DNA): TGTGCCAGCAGCTTGCTTTACAATGAGCAGTTCTTC.

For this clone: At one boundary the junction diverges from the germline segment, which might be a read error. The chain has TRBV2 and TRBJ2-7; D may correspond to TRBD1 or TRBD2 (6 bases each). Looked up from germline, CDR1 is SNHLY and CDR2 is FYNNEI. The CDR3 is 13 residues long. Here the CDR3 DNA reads TGTGCCAGCAGTCCCACCGAAGGGGGGCCCCAAGGCTTC. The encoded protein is CASSPTEGGPQGF. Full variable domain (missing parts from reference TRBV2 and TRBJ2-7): EPEVTQTPSHQVTQMGQEVILRCVPISNHLYFYWYRQILGQKVEFLVSFYNNEISEKSEIFDDQFSVERPDGSNFTLKIRSTKLEDSAMYFCASSPTEGGPQGFGPGTRLTVT.

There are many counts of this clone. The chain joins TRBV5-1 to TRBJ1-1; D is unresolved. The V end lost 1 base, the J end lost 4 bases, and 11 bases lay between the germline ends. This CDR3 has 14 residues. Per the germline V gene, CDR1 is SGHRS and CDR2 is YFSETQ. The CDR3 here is CASSLKREGTEAFF. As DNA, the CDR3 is TGCGCCAGCAGCTTGAAAAGAGAGGGCACTGAAGCTTTCTTT. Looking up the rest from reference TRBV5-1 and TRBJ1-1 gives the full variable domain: KAGVTQTPRYLIKTRGQQVTLSCSPISGHRSVSWYQQTPGQGLQFLFEYFSETQRNKGNFPGRFSGRQFSNSRSEMNVSTLELGDSALYLCASSLKREGTEAFFGQGTRLTVV.

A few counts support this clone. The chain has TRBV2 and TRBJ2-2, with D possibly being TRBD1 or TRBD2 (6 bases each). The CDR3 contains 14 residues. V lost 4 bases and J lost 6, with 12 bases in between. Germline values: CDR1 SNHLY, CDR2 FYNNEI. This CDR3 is CASSVLGGPGELFF. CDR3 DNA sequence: TGTGCCAGCAGTGTTTTAGGGGGGCCCGGGGAGCTGTTTTTT.

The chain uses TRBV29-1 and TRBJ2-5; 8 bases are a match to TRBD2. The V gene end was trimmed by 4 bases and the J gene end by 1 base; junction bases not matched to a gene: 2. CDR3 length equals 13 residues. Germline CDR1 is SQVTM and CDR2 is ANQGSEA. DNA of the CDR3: TGCAGCGTTGCAGCGGGGGTCCAAGAGACCCAGTACTTC. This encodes CSVAAGVQETQYF.

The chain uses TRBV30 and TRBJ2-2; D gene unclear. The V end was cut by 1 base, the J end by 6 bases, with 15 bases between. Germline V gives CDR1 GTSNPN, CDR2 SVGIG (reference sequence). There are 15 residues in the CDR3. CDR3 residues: CAWSGSGRVAGELFF. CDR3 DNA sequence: TGTGCCTGGAGTGGCTCGGGTAGGGTCGCCGGGGAGCTGTTTTTT.

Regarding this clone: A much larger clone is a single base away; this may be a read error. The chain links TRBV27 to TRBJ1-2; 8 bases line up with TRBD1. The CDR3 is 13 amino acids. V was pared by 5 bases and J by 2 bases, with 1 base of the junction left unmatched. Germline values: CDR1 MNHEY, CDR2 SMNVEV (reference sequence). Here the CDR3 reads CASSRTGNYGYTF. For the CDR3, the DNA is TGTGCCAGCAGTCGGACAGGGAACTATGGCTACACCTTC.

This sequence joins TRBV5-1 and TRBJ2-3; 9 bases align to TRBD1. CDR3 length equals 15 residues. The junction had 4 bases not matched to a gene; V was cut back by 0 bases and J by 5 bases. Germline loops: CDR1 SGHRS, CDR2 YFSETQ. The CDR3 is CASSLEGTGKDTQYF. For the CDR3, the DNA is TGCGCCAGCAGCTTGGAAGGGACAGGGAAAGATACGCAGTATTTT. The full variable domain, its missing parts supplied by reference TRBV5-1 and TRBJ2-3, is KAGVTQTPRYLIKTRGQQVTLSCSPISGHRSVSWYQQTPGQGLQFLFEYFSETQRNKGNFPGRFSGRQFSNSRSEMNVSTLELGDSALYLCASSLEGTGKDTQYFGPGTRLTVL.

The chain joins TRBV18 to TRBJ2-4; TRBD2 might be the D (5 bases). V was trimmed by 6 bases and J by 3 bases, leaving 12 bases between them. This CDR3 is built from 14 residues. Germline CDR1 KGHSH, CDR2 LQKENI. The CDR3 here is CASSLLEGKNIQYF. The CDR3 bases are TGTGCCAGCTCCTTGCTAGAGGGCAAAAACATTCAGTACTTC. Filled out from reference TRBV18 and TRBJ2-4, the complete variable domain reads NAGVMQNPRHLVRRRGQEARLRCSPMKGHSHVYWYRQLPEEGLKFMVYLQKENIIDESGMPKERFSAEFPKEGPSILRIQQVVRGDSAAYFCASSLLEGKNIQYFGAGTRLSVL.

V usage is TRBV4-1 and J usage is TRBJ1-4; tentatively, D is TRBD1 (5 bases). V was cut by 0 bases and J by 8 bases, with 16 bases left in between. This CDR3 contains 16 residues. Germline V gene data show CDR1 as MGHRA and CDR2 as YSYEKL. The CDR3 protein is CASSQDGAGVREKLFF. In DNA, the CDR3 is TGCGCCAGCAGCCAAGACGGGGCGGGGGTAAGAGAAAAACTGTTTTTT.

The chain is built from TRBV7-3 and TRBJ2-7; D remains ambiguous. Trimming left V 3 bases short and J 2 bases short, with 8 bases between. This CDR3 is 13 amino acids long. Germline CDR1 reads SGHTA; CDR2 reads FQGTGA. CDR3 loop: CASSFKEAYEQYF. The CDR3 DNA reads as TGTGCCAGCAGCTTCAAGGAAGCCTACGAGCAGTACTTC.

CDR3 residues: CASSSGAGGVAKNIQYF. CDR3 DNA sequence: TGTGCCAGCAGCTCCGGAGCGGGAGGGGTAGCCAAAAACATTCAGTACTTC. The chain uses TRBV7-2 and TRBJ2-4, with 10 bases identical to TRBD2. The CDR3 length is 17 residues. With 4 bases clipped from V and 0 bases from J, the junction kept 6 bases outside the gene matches. Germline loops: CDR1 SGHTA, CDR2 FQGNSA.

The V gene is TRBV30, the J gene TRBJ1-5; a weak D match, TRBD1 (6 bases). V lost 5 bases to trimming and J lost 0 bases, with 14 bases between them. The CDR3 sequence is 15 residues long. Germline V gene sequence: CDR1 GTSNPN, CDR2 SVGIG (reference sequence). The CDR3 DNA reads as TGTGCCTGGGACCCGGGACACTCTAGCAATCAGCCCCAGCATTTT. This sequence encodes CAWDPGHSSNQPQHF.

CDR3 in amino acids: CASSAQLGQSYEQYF. The DNA for the CDR3 is TGTGCCAGCAGTGCGCAGCTCGGGCAGTCCTACGAGCAGTACTTC. This chain links TRBV6-1 with TRBJ2-7; D is undetermined. The germline gives CDR1 MNHNS, CDR2 SASEGT. V shed 4 bases and J shed 1 base, with 14 bases lying between them. This CDR3 has 15 residues.

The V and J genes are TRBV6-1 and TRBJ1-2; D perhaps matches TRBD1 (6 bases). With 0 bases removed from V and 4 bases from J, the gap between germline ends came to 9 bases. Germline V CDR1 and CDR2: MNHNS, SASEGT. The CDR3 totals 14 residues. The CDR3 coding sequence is TGTGCCAGCAGTGAAGCGCCACAGGGCTATGGCTACACCTTC. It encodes CASSEAPQGYGYTF.

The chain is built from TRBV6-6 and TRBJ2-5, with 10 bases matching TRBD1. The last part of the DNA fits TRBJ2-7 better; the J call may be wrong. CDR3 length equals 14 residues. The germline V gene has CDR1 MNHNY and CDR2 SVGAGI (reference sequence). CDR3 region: CASSRTGGSYEQYF. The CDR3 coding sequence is TGTGCCAGCAGTCGGACAGGGGGCTCCTACGAGCAGTACTTC.

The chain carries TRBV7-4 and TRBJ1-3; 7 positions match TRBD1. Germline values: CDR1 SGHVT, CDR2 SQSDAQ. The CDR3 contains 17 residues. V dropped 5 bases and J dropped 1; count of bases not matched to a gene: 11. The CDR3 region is CASSPGTAIPSGNTIYF. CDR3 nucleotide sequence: TGTGCCAGCAGCCCCGGGACAGCCATACCTTCTGGAAACACCATATATTTT.

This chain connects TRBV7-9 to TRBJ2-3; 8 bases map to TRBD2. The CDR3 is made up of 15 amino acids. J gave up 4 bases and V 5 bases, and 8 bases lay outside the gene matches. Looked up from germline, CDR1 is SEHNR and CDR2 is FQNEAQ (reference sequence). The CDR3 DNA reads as TGTGCCAGCAGCAAAAGAGCGGGAGTTTCAGATACGCAGTATTTT. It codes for CASSKRAGVSDTQYF.